This TCR beta chain was captured by sequencing in a study of control samples from healthy donors and cancer patients. The protocol was immunoSEQ multiplex PCR, while the TCRdb copy is restricted to in-frame clones and leaves out a portion. The data show about 90,000 clones, 85% to 95% seen once. This clone was recorded only once. This CDR3 is 13 amino acids long. Germline V gene data show CDR1 as SEHNR and CDR2 as FQNEAQ (reference sequence). V was pared by 5 bases and J by 7 bases, with 12 bases between. The chain recombines TRBV7-9 with TRBJ2-1; D gene uncertain. This receptor was identified in a woman in her twenties or thirties in good health. The sequenced material came from blood. The CDR3 spells CASSPPGRNEQFF. The CDR3 region has the DNA TGTGCCAGCAGCCCTCCGGGTCGGAATGAGCAGTTCTTC.